The 4 T cell receptor beta chains below were found in one sample sequenced in a study of T cell responses to AZD1222 COVID-19 vaccine. Here immunoSEQ multiplex PCR was the method, and the copy in TCRdb shows in-frame clones only, minus some. The sample yields 100,000 or so clones, more than 75% seen once. The sequences come from peripheral blood, collected on day 0 of AZD1222 vaccination. These receptors all come from an adult in good health.

This chain joins TRBV6-2 or TRBV6-3 and TRBJ2-7; D is unclear. This CDR3 contains 13 residues. With 6 bases removed from V and 1 base from J, the gap between germline ends came to 10 bases. Germline values: CDR1 MNHEY, CDR2 SVGEGT. The CDR3 reads CASSRHSSYEQYF. In DNA, the CDR3 is TGTGCCAGCAGCCGACATTCGTCCTACGAGCAGTACTTC.

A few counts support this clone. Different DNA sequences within this sample yield the same CDR3. This chain connects TRBV7-3 to TRBJ2-5; D assignment may be TRBD1 or TRBD2 (7 bases each). CDR3 length: 15 residues. V shed 2 bases and J shed 1 base, with 11 bases lying between them. The germline gives CDR1 SGHTA, CDR2 FQGTGA. CDR3 sequence reads: CASSLGRGPQETQYF. CDR3 DNA: TGTGCCAGCAGCTTAGGGAGGGGGCCCCAAGAGACCCAGTACTTC.

The genes are TRBV28 and TRBJ1-1; D remains ambiguous. The CDR3 length is 19 residues. The V and J ends lost 1 base and 0 bases respectively, with 21 bases between them. CDR1 and CDR2 (germline): MDHEN, SYDVKM. The chain's CDR3 is CASSLSSLGFSGVNTEAFF. The CDR3 DNA follows: TGTGCCAGCAGTTTATCTTCCCTCGGATTCAGTGGGGTGAACACTGAAGCTTTCTTT.

The CDR3 coding sequence is TGCGCCAGCAGCTTGGAGGGACTGAGAGATGAGCAGTTCTTC. This translates into CASSLEGLRDEQFF. The chain couples TRBV5-1 to TRBJ2-1; possibly TRBD2 for D (6 bases). Between the trimmed V and J ends, which lost 0 bases and 8 bases, there was a span of 12 bases. This CDR3 comprises 14 residues. In germline, CDR1 is SGHRS, CDR2 YFSETQ.